The next 7 T cell receptor beta chains were all read from a single sample in a study of Ad26.COV2.S vaccination and SARS-CoV-2 variants. The treatment was: around 19 received Ad26.COV2.S at low or high dose, single or two shots; roughly 5 received placebo; per-sample allocation not given. All samples were drawn on day 63, counting from the first vaccine or placebo injection. TCRdb keeps only in-frame clones here, not all; method: immunoSEQ multiplex PCR. The profile shows roughly 300,000 clones, 80% to 90% of them singletons. This specimen consisted of peripheral blood, obtained in a trial of Ad26.COV2.S vaccine versus placebo. The receptor source for this set is a person between 18 and 60 years old who received the Ad26.COV2.S COVID-19 vaccine or a placebo.

This sequence joins TRBV2 and TRBJ2-7; the D is unclear. The V gene lost 8 bases and the J gene lost 4 bases, with 6 bases spanning the gap. The CDR3 runs to 10 residues. Germline-derived CDR1 and CDR2 are SNHLY and FYNNEI. CDR3 coding DNA: TGTGCCAGCGGTTTGTACGAGCAGTACTTC. Encoded protein: CASGLYEQYF.

V is TRBV4-3 and J is TRBJ2-1; 8 bases fit TRBD2. Germline V gene sequence: CDR1 LGHNA, CDR2 YSLEER. The ends lost 2 bases at V and 8 bases at J; junction bases unmatched: 11. This CDR3 has 16 amino acids. CDR3 DNA sequence: TGCGCCAGCAGCCAATTAAGGCGGGGGGCCGGGGATGAGCAGTTCTTC. Translating gives CASSQLRRGAGDEQFF.

The J gene is TRBJ1-4, the V gene TRBV19; D gene ambiguous. The length of the CDR3 is 17 residues. The V and J ends lost 0 bases and 0 bases respectively, with 11 bases between them. CDR1 is LNHDA and CDR2 is SQIVND in the germline V gene (reference sequence). The CDR3 DNA reads as TGTGCCAGTAGTATAGATTCCAACAGCGCAACTAATGAAAAACTGTTTTTT. It codes for CASSIDSNSATNEKLFF.

The chain recombines TRBV28 with TRBJ1-1; 8 bases align to TRBD1. There are 17 residues in the CDR3. Germline CDR1 is MDHEN and CDR2 is SYDVKM. Trimming removed 3 bases from V and 2 bases from J; junction bases left unmatched: 11. The CDR3 protein is CASSFFHGQGTNTEAFF. The DNA of the CDR3 is TGTGCCAGCAGTTTTTTCCATGGACAGGGCACAAACACTGAAGCTTTCTTT. The full variable domain, rest sourced from reference TRBV28 and TRBJ1-1, is DVKVTQSSRYLVKRTGEKVFLECVQDMDHENMFWYRQDPGLGLRLIYFSYDVKMKEKGDIPEGYSVSREKKERFSLILESASTNQTSMYLCASSFFHGQGTNTEAFFGQGTRLTVV.

This chain links TRBV28 with TRBJ2-4; 9 nucleotides agree with TRBD1. After removal of 4 bases from V and 6 bases from J, the junction contained 7 bases not matched to a gene. The CDR3 is made up of 15 amino acids. CDR1 is MDHEN and CDR2 is SYDVKM in the germline V gene. CDR3 amino acids: CASSSQGARGNIQYF. CDR3 coding DNA: TGTGCCAGCAGTTCACAGGGGGCTCGGGGAAACATTCAGTACTTC.

The rearrangement uses TRBV5-5 and TRBJ1-5; 10 bases map to TRBD1. This CDR3 region has 17 residues. The V segment lost 4 bases and the J segment 5 bases; nucleotides outside the gene matches: 12. Germline V CDR1 and CDR2: SGHKS, YYEKEE (reference sequence). CDR3 DNA: TGTGCCAGCAGCCGGTGGACCGGGACAGGGGTGGATCAGCCCCAGCATTTT. Its translation is CASSRWTGTGVDQPQHF.

This chain links TRBV18 with TRBJ2-7; possible D gene TRBD1, 6 bases. V was clipped by 3 bases and J by 4 bases, with 16 bases between them. Germline V gives CDR1 KGHSH, CDR2 LQKENI. The CDR3 loop spans 15 amino acids. The CDR3 is CASSPTGGGRYEQYF. The CDR3 DNA reads as TGTGCCAGCTCACCGACAGGTGGGGGAAGGTACGAGCAGTACTTC. Full variable domain (remainder filled in from reference TRBV18 and TRBJ2-7): NAGVMQNPRHLVRRRGQEARLRCSPMKGHSHVYWYRQLPEEGLKFMVYLQKENIIDESGMPKERFSAEFPKEGPSILRIQQVVRGDSAAYFCASSPTGGGRYEQYFGPGTRLTVT.